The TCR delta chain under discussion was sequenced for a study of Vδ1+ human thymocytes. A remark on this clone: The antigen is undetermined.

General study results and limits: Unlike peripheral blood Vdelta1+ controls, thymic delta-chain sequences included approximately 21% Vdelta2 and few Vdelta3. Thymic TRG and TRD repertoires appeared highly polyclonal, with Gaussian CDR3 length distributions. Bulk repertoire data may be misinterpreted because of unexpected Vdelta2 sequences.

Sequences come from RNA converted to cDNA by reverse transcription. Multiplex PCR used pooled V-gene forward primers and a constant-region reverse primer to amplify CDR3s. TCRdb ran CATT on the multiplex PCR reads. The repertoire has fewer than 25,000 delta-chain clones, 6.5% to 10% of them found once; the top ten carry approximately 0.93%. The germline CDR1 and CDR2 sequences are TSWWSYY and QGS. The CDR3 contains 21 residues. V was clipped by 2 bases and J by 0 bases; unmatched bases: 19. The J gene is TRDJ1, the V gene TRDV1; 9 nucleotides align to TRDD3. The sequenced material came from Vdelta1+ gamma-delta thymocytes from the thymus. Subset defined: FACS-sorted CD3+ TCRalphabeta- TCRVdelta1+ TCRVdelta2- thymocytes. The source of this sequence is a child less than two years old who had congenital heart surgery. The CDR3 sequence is CALGEYRPYGGYLSYTDKLIF. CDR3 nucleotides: TGTGCTCTTGGGGAATACCGACCCTACGGGGGATACCTTTCGTACACCGATAAACTCATCTTT.